This TCR beta chain was obtained from a study of blood T cell repertoires in COVID-19 (dated by TCRdb to between 2020 and 2021). Some background on the complete study: Collaborator samples came from the United States, Italy and Spain and covered acute and convalescent phases of COVID-19. The samples were drawn from the first 160 participants of the ongoing ImmuneRACE study and from 1,254 subjects provided by 6 global collaborators. The dataset comprised deeply sampled blood TCRbeta repertoires from subjects exposed to, actively infected with, or recovered from COVID-19. HLA class I and class II types, where available, came from metadata supplied by the sample provider rather than from assay-based typing. Sample metadata almost always included a de-identified subject ID, COVID-19 status, age in years and sex. A freely available public database, intended as a resource for researchers studying the immune response to SARS-CoV-2, is where the repertoires were released. The prospective study material was composed of cDNA or gDNA derived from T cells, B-cell-depleted T cells, or PBMCs. What the study reported, not specific to this receptor: The quantity of clinical and demographic metadata differed by source and by participant and was supplied without curation.

Taken from the germline V gene (reference sequence), the CDR1 and CDR2 loops are SSHAT and FNYEAQ. From the cysteine through the phenylalanine, the CDR3 covers 16 amino acids. Here the CDR3 DNA is all that survives: 48 bases in frame from base 1. For this clone: Its antigen target is currently unknown. A junction boundary mismatches the germline segment, possibly from a read error.

Collaborating institutions collected whole blood in K2EDTA tubes following their own protocols. For TCRbeta analysis, collaborators shipped samples in one of three forms: frozen whole blood, isolated PBMCs, or DNA extracted from either of those sample types. TCRbeta CDR3 regions were amplified from genomic DNA by means of the immunoSEQ Assay, a bias-controlled multiplex PCR. In the original analysis: The number of nucleated cells in each sample was estimated by amplification of reference gene primers within the assay. To quantify the absolute abundance of each unique TCRbeta CDR3 rearrangement, sequence reads were collapsed and filtered. For each sample, productive Simpson clonality was calculated by taking the square root of Simpson's diversity index across productive rearrangements. Sourced from immuneACCESS, this table was stored by TCRdb with only in-frame sequences that have V and J called. A share of the clones is absent; for the studies checked, an unresolved V gene accounts for under half, and the remainder has no known explanation. V and J calls and clone size are as listed in that table; D and trimming were resolved from the DNA. In all, the sample holds about 47,000 clones, and approximately 78% of those were seen once. In total, the top ten clones hold around 14% of the sample.

The sequence was collected from a human donor with acute or convalescent COVID-19. The donor label of this sample is uncertain. Source material: peripheral blood. Here the chain combines TRBV7-7 and TRBJ2-5; 9 junctional bases match TRBD1. The bases read TGTGCTAGCAGCTCTGTGGGAAACAGGGGGCTGGAGACCCAGTACTTC. It codes for CASSSVGNRGLETQYF.